Detailed here is one TCR beta chain. In the authors' methods: The assay estimated nucleated cells by amplifying reference gene primers. Assay used: immunoSEQ multiplex PCR; TCRdb lists only in-frame clones, some missing. V and J calls and clone size come straight from that table; D and trimming were deduced from the DNA. Of about 240,000 clones in the sample, roughly 80% are singletons; the top ten hold 3.4%. This entry belongs to a study of blood T cell repertoires in COVID-19. For the study at large: The origin of the acute and convalescent COVID-19 samples was the United States, Italy and Spain. The analysed material was cDNA or gDNA that came from T cells, B-cell-depleted T cells, or PBMCs.

Sequencing was performed on peripheral blood. This receptor was identified in a woman between 18 and 29 years old with acute or convalescent COVID-19.

CDR3 protein: CASSSPGGGEYF. DNA for the CDR3: TGTGCCAGCAGCTCTCCAGGGGGCGGGGAGTACTTC. The V and J genes are TRBV11-1 and TRBJ2-4; 8 bases match TRBD1. CDR3 length: 12 residues. Losses at the gene ends were 4 bases for V and 14 bases for J; bases not matched to a gene: 7. In germline, CDR1 is SGHAT, CDR2 FQDESV (reference sequence).